Listed below are T cell receptor beta chains from one sample, sequenced in a study of T cell clusters in autoimmune cytopenias. TCRdb re-called the multiplex PCR reads and gives one entry per CDR3 protein, without DNA. The table for this sample gives 8,000 to 9,500 distinct CDR3 sequences. The material sequenced was peripheral blood. These receptors came from a human donor with an autoimmune cytopenia or autoimmune hepatitis (not recorded which). Each CDR3 is given with its conserved first and last residue. The size of a clone is reported for some rows only, either as once, few or many, or as a class for expanded clones.

abundance	v_gene	j_gene	CDR3aa
medium-sized	TRBV19	TRBJ2-5	CASSITLAGETQYF
.	TRBV19	TRBJ2-7	CASSPTGGPYEQYF
.	TRBV12-3/TRBV12-4	TRBJ2-3	CASRPGLAGVDTQYF
medium-sized	TRBV19	TRBJ1-5	CASTYDGSNQPQHF
medium-sized	TRBV12-3/TRBV12-4	TRBJ2-6	CASSFGQGISGANVLTF
.	TRBV19	TRBJ1-4	CASRRKGATNEKLFF
.	TRBV20-1	TRBJ2-1	CSAKAGGPDNEQFF
.	TRBV20-1	TRBJ2-1	CSARVRKAGYNEQFF
medium-sized	TRBV18	TRBJ2-1	CASSPPAGEDEQFF
.	TRBV19	TRBJ2-7	CASSTGGIVKADSSYEQYF
medium-sized	TRBV19	TRBJ2-3	CASSSRGPAGDTQYF
medium-sized	TRBV7-2	TRBJ2-1	CASSRLDGAYNEQFF
.	TRBV30	TRBJ1-4	CAWSRQAREKLFF
medium-sized	TRBV29-1	TRBJ1-2	CSVSRINNYGYTF
medium-sized	TRBV29-1	TRBJ2-2	CSAVADRLTGELFF
.	TRBV6-5	TRBJ1-4	CASSRDPSEKLFF
.	TRBV20-1	TRBJ2-1	CSASEGLPYSYNEQFF
.	TRBV5-1	TRBJ1-1	CASSLDWTEAFF
medium-sized	TRBV12-3/TRBV12-4	TRBJ2-1	CASSSTTSSYNEQFF
.	TRBV5-1	TRBJ1-2	CASRTGPQGPGYTF
.	TRBV19	TRBJ1-5	CASSSAGTGLRDQPQHF
medium-sized	TRBV19	TRBJ1-4	CASHRGDNEKLFF
.	TRBV19	TRBJ2-7	CASSIASSAESYEQYF
.	TRBV13	TRBJ2-1	CASSTAGGVGDEQFF
medium-sized	TRBV29-1	TRBJ2-7	CSATQGGSSYEQYF
.	TRBV18	TRBJ2-1	CASSPALAGEQQFF
.	TRBV6-1	TRBJ2-7	CASSYSPWVYEQYF
medium-sized	TRBV6-5	TRBJ2-1	CASSYPSGARNEQFF
medium-sized	TRBV5-6	TRBJ2-7	CASSLGYEQYF
.	TRBV24-1	TRBJ2-3	CATSESDTQYF
.	TRBV20-1	TRBJ2-5	CSALGLAGGTQYF
.	TRBV6-1	TRBJ2-4	CASSEGGSGMGAKNIQYF
.	TRBV12-3/TRBV12-4	TRBJ1-1	CASRGQLNTEAFF
medium-sized	TRBV6-6	TRBJ2-5	CASQQGGIGKTQYF
medium-sized	TRBV6-5	TRBJ2-1	CASRRDREGNEQFF
medium-sized	TRBV27	TRBJ2-1	CASSLYSGAYNEQFF
medium-sized	TRBV19	TRBJ2-5	CASRDSEETQYF
.	TRBV18	TRBJ2-7	CASSPPGSYEQYF
.	TRBV6-1	TRBJ1-4	CASSKPPSSKLFF
medium-sized	TRBV30	TRBJ2-3	CAWSLRGTTDTQYF
.	TRBV11-1	TRBJ1-1	CASSHESRSNTEAFF
medium-sized	TRBV19	TRBJ2-3	CASGVRASTDTQYF
.	TRBV27	TRBJ2-3	CASSALRLAGGTDTQYF
.	TRBV6-5	TRBJ2-1	CASSRLAGVPEQFF
.	TRBV6-5	TRBJ1-2	CASRAGQGDIYGYTF
.	TRBV6-5	TRBJ2-5	CASSWGARETQYF
medium-sized	TRBV6-2/TRBV6-3	TRBJ2-2	CASSPWASGAPLSNTGELFF
.	TRBV19	TRBJ1-2	CASSLGTNYGYTF
.	TRBV12-3/TRBV12-4	TRBJ2-7	CACSGGTYEQYF
.	TRBV6-2/TRBV6-3	TRBJ2-7	CASRTTSGRGYEQYF
.	TRBV11-2	TRBJ1-1	CASSPTLNTEAFF
.	TRBV19	TRBJ1-5	CASNIQGQGSNQPQHF
medium-sized	TRBV19	TRBJ2-2	CASSAQGARTGELFF
.	TRBV27	TRBJ1-5	CASSSSMGGQPQHF
.	TRBV10-3	TRBJ2-2	CAISEREATGELFF
.	TRBV14	TRBJ1-1	CASSQDDPGEAFF
.	TRBV5-5	TRBJ1-3	CASSLAAVHTIYF
.	TRBV7-9	TRBJ2-1	CASSSSLVDSGSLVNEQFF
.	TRBV6-6	TRBJ1-1	CASRPADRATEAFF
.	TRBV5-5	TRBJ1-1	CASSLDAGRPMVEAFF